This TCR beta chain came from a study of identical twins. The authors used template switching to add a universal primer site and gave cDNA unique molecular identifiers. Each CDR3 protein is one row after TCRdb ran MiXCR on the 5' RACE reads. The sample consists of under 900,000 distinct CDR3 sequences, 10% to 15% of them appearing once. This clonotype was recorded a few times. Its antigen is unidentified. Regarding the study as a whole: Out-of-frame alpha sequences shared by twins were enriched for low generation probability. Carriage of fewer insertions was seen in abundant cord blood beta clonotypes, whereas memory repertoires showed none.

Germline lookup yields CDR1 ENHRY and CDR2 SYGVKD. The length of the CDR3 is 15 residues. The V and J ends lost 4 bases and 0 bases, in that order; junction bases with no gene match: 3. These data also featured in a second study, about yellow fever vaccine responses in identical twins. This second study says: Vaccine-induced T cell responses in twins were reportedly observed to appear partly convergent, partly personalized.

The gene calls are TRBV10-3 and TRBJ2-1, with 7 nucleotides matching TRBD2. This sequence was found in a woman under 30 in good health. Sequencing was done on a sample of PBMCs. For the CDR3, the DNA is TGTGCCATCAGTGGGGGCGGGAGCTCCTACAATGAGCAGTTCTTC. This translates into CAISGGGSSYNEQFF.